This T cell receptor (beta chain) was recorded in a study of blood T cell repertoires in COVID-19. As for the study in general: Acute-phase and convalescent COVID-19 samples originated in the United States, Italy and Spain. The cDNA or gDNA used as material had been derived from T cells, B-cell-depleted T cells, or PBMCs.

As originally analysed: Amplification of reference gene primers provided the estimated nucleated cell counts. Assay: immunoSEQ multiplex PCR; the TCRdb copy retains only in-frame clones and omits some. V, J and clone size are those of that table, while D and trimming were read from the DNA. The data contain under 300,000 clones, roughly 80% of them singletons. Germline loops: CDR1 MDHEN, CDR2 SYDVKM. The CDR3 contains 14 residues. J lost 6 bases, V lost 4 bases, and 5 bases had no gene match. The sequencing sample was made of peripheral blood. The clonotype comes from a man aged 55-75 years who had recovered from COVID-19. This chain joins TRBV28 and TRBJ1-2, with 10 bases fitting TRBD1. The DNA of the CDR3 is TGTGCCAGCAGTTCTGACAGGGGGCTTCATGGCTACACCTTC. Its translation is CASSSDRGLHGYTF.